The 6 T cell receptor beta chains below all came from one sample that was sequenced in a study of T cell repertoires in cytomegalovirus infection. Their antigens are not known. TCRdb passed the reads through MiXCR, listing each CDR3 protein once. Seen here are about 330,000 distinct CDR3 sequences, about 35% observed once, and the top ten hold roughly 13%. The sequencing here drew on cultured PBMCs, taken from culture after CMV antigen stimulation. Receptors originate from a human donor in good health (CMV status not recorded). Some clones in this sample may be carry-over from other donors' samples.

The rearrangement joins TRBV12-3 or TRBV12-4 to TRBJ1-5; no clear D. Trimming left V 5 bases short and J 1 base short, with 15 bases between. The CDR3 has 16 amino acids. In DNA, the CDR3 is TGTGCCAGCAGTCCCGGGCCCCAAGGCAGCAATCAGCCCCAGCATTTT. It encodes CASSPGPQGSNQPQHF.

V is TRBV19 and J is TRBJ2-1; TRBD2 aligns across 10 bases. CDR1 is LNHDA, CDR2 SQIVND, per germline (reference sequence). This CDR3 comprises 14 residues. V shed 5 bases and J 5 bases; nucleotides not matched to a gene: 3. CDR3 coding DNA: TGTGCCAGTAGTTTCCTAGCGGGAGACAATGAGCAGTTCTTC. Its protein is CASSFLAGDNEQFF. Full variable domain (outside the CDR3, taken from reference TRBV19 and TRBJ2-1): DGGITQSPKYLFRKEGQNVTLSCEQNLNHDAMYWYRQDPGQGLRLIYYSQIVNDFQKGDIAEGYSVSREKKESFPLTVTSAQKNPTAFYLCASSFLAGDNEQFFGPGTRLTVL.

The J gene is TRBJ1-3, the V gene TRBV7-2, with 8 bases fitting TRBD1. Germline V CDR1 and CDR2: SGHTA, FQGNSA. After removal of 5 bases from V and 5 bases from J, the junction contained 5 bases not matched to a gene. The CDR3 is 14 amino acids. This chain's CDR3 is CASSPGQGRNTIYF. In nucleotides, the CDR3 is TGTGCCAGCAGCCCAGGACAGGGAAGAAACACCATATATTTT.

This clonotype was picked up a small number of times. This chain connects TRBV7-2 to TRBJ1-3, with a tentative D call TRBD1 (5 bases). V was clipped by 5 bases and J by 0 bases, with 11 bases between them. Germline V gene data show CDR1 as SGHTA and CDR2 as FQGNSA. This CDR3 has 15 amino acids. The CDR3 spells CASSPSTVSGNTIYF. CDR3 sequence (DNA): TGTGCCAGCAGCCCCTCGACAGTCTCTGGAAACACCATATATTTT.

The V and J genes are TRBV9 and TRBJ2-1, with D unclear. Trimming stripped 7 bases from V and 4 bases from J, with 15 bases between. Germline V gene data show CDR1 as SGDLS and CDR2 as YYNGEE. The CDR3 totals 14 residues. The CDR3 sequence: CASGPVGMYNEQFF. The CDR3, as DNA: TGTGCCAGCGGGCCCGTGGGTATGTACAATGAGCAGTTCTTC.

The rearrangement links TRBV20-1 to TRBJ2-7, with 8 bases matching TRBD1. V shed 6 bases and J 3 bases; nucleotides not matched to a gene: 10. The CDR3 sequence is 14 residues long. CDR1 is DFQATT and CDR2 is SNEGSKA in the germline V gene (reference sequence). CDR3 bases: TGCAGTGCGGTAGACAGGGGATCGGGCTACGAGCAGTACTTC. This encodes CSAVDRGSGYEQYF.